Presented here are 17 T cell receptor beta chains from one specimen sequenced in a study of T cell responses to AZD1222 COVID-19 vaccine. Sequenced by immunoSEQ multiplex PCR; TCRdb stores in-frame clones only, minus some. The table lists about 130,000 clones, approximately 90% of them singletons, with about 7.1% in the top ten. The sequences come from peripheral blood, collected on day 0 of AZD1222 vaccination. Receptor source: an adult in good health.

This chain joins TRBV7-6 and TRBJ1-6, with D possibly TRBD1 on 5 matching bases. This CDR3 is 19 amino acids long. The germline V gene has CDR1 SGHVS and CDR2 FNYEAQ. Trimming cost V 5 bases and J 0 bases, with 20 bases left between them. The chain's CDR3 is CASSPAEGLRSSYNSPLHF. DNA of the CDR3: TGTGCCAGCAGCCCAGCGGAGGGACTCAGGAGCTCCTATAATTCACCCCTCCACTTT.

This chain connects TRBV10-3 to TRBJ1-6; 9 nucleotides line up with TRBD1. Germline loops: CDR1 ENHRY, CDR2 SYGVKD. Germline trimming cut 3 bases from V and 0 bases from J; bases unmatched to any gene: 6. This CDR3 is 18 amino acids long. The CDR3 loop is CAISDSGQGSSYNSPLHF. The CDR3 nucleotides are TGTGCCATCAGTGACTCCGGACAGGGGAGCTCCTATAATTCACCCCTCCACTTT.

This chain connects TRBV7-2 to TRBJ1-2; no clear D gene. V dropped 1 base and J dropped 2 bases, with 5 bases sitting between them. This CDR3 region has 13 residues. CDR1 is SGHTA, CDR2 FQGNSA, per germline. CDR3 coding DNA: TGTGCCAGCAGCTTAGGGCAGAACTATGGCTACACCTTC. Its protein product is CASSLGQNYGYTF.

V usage is TRBV9 and J usage is TRBJ2-7, with D possibly being TRBD2 (6 bases). The germline V and J ends were trimmed by 0 bases and 3 bases, with 10 bases remaining between them. This CDR3 has 14 amino acids. CDR1 and CDR2 (germline): SGDLS, YYNGEE. Here the CDR3 reads CASSVAWGGYEQYF. CDR3 nucleotides: TGTGCCAGCAGCGTAGCCTGGGGAGGCTACGAGCAGTACTTC. The full variable domain, with the rest looked up from reference TRBV9 and TRBJ2-7, is DSGVTQTPKHLITATGQRVTLRCSPRSGDLSVYWYQQSLDQGLQFLIQYYNGEERAKGNILERFSAQQFPDLHSELNLSSLELGDSALYFCASSVAWGGYEQYFGPGTRLTVT.

This sequence joins TRBV30 and TRBJ1-2, with a possible D match to TRBD1 (5 bases). Trimming took off 4 bases at V and 4 bases at J, with 13 bases between the two ends. The CDR3 is 13 residues long. The germline V gene encodes CDR1 GTSNPN and CDR2 SVGIG (reference sequence). The CDR3: CAWMDGTGYGYTF. The DNA for the CDR3 is TGTGCCTGGATGGACGGGACGGGCTATGGCTACACCTTC.

This clone was observed a handful of times. The chain is built from TRBV5-4 and TRBJ2-7, with D possibly TRBD2 on 5 matching bases. V lost 5 bases to trimming and J lost 3 bases, with 21 bases between them. The CDR3 consists of 16 residues. Germline CDR1 reads SGHNT; CDR2 reads YYREEE (reference sequence). In DNA, the CDR3 is TGTGCCAGCAGTCAAGGAGGTACTAGAGGGAACTACGAGCAGTACTTC. Translated: CASSQGGTRGNYEQYF.

The gene calls are TRBV28 and TRBJ1-2, with D possibly TRBD1 on 5 matching bases. This CDR3 has 12 residues. V was trimmed by 10 bases and J by 2 bases, leaving 11 bases between them. The germline gives CDR1 MDHEN, CDR2 SYDVKM. CDR3 nucleotide sequence: TGTGCCACCAAACGGGGGAACTATGGCTACACCTTC. Its protein is CATKRGNYGYTF.

The rearrangement links TRBV19 to TRBJ2-4; D is perhaps TRBD2 (5 bases). This CDR3 has 14 amino acids. Trimming stripped 6 bases from V and 6 bases from J, with 15 bases between. CDR1 and CDR2 from the germline V gene are LNHDA and SQIVND (reference sequence). The CDR3 loop reads CASSRTEAGNIQYF. CDR3 DNA sequence: TGTGCCAGTAGCCGGACGGAGGCTGGAAACATTCAGTACTTC.

The gene calls are TRBV3-1 (or the pseudogene TRBV3-2) and TRBJ1-6; the match to TRBD1 covers 10 bases. The V and J ends lost 0 bases and 10 bases, in that order; junction bases with no gene match: 6. CDR3 length: 16 amino acids. Germline V gives CDR1 LGHDT, CDR2 YNNKEL (reference sequence). In DNA form, the CDR3 reads TGTGCCAGCAGCCAAGATCCGGGACAGGGGAAATCACCCCTCCACTTT. Protein product: CASSQDPGQGKSPLHF.

The rearrangement joins TRBV24-1 to TRBJ2-1; D is tentatively TRBD1 or TRBD2 (5 bases each). Germline CDR1 KGHDR, CDR2 SFDVKD. The CDR3 length is 15 residues. Trimming pared 3 bases from V and 12 bases from J, leaving 20 bases between. CDR3 sequence: CATSDPPGTGMVQFF. The CDR3 nucleotides read TGTGCCACCAGTGATCCCCCCGGGACGGGGATGGTGCAGTTCTTC.

V and J are TRBV6-1 and TRBJ2-1; D uncertain. This CDR3 contains 14 residues. The germline CDR1 and CDR2 sequences are MNHNS and SASEGT. V was shortened by 5 bases and J by 7 bases, with 15 bases between the two germline ends. CDR3 amino acids: CASSSWEGRNEQFF. CDR3 coding DNA: TGTGCCAGCAGTAGCTGGGAAGGGCGTAATGAGCAGTTCTTC.

The chain carries TRBV10-1 and TRBJ2-7, with 9 bases identical to TRBD2. The ends lost 0 bases at V and 4 bases at J; junction bases unmatched: 4. Germline V gene lookup returns CDR1 WNHNN and CDR2 SYGVQD (reference sequence). This CDR3 spans 15 amino acids. Here the CDR3 DNA reads TGCGCCAGCAGTGAGTCCAGCGGGGGGTTTTACGAGCAGTACTTC. This encodes CASSESSGGFYEQYF.

The chain carries TRBV10-3 and TRBJ1-1; TRBD1 matches at 7 bases. From germline, CDR1 is ENHRY and CDR2 SYGVKD. V gave up 8 bases and J gave up 0 bases; unmatched junction bases: 9. This CDR3 has 15 residues. DNA of the CDR3: TGTGCCATCTCCCCGGGACAGAAAATGAACACTGAAGCTTTCTTT. This codes for CAISPGQKMNTEAFF.

The CDR3 DNA reads TGTGCCAGCAGTCGACAGGGAATAGATACGCAGTATTTT. This translates into CASSRQGIDTQYF. This chain links TRBV6-2 or TRBV6-3 with TRBJ2-3; 7 bases map to TRBD1. Germline trimming cut 5 bases from V and 5 bases from J; bases unmatched to any gene: 4. The germline gives CDR1 MNHEY, CDR2 SVGEGT. The CDR3 sequence is 13 residues long.

CDR3 sequence reads: CASSERQGAEKLFF. Written as DNA, the CDR3 is TGTGCCAGTAGTGAACGACAGGGGGCTGAAAAACTGTTTTTT. This sequence joins TRBV19 and TRBJ1-4; 10 bases map to TRBD1. With V trimmed by 5 bases and J by 7 bases, 4 bases remained unmatched. From germline, CDR1 is LNHDA and CDR2 SQIVND (reference sequence). The CDR3 covers 14 residues.

V gene TRBV29-1 combines with J gene TRBJ1-1; possible D gene TRBD1, 6 bases. V dropped 7 bases and J dropped 1 base, with 13 bases sitting between them. CDR3 size: 13 residues. The germline gives CDR1 SQVTM, CDR2 ANQGSEA. CDR3 residues: CSGGQTPNTEAFF. CDR3 sequence (DNA): TGCAGCGGGGGGCAGACACCGAACACTGAAGCTTTCTTT.

This clone was detected only a few times. The CDR3 DNA follows: TGTGCCAGCAGCGTAGGATCTGGAGCTGGAAACACCATATATTTT. This sequence encodes CASSVGSGAGNTIYF. The rearrangement uses TRBV9 and TRBJ1-3; D gene unclear. The CDR3 has 15 residues. The germline V gene encodes CDR1 SGDLS and CDR2 YYNGEE. V lost 0 bases and J 2 bases, leaving 9 bases between the germline ends.